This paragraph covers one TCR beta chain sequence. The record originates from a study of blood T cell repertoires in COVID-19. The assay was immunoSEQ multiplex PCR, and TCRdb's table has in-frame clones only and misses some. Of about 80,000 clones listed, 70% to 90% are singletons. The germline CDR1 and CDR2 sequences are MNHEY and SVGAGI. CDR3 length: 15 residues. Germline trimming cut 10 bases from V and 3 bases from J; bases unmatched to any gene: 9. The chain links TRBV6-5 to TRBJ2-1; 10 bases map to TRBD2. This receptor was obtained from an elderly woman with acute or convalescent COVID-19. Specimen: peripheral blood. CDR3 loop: CATYRTSGRYNEQFF. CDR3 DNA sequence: TGTGCCACTTACAGGACTAGCGGCCGCTACAATGAGCAGTTCTTC.